A selection of T cell receptor beta chains follows, all from one sample in a study of neurological immune-mediated disorders. TCRdb used MiXCR to reprocess the 5' RACE reads, holding one entry per CDR3 protein. In the table there are 84,000 or so distinct CDR3 sequences, less than 15% of which are singletons. Sample: PBMCs. The receptors were sampled from a female donor with HTLV-1-associated myelopathy (HAM/TSP). Both conserved end residues are part of each CDR3. Fields, in order: D gene, clone size, J gene, V gene, CDR3 protein, CDR3 DNA. D genes are given only for firm matches. Rows may omit the clone size; those that give it use once, few, many or a size class.

D gene: NA
clone size: many
J gene: TRBJ2-6
V gene: TRBV7-2
CDR3 protein: CASSLGRGTGANVLTF
CDR3 DNA: TGTGCCAGCAGCTTAGGGAGGGGAACTGGGGCCAACGTCCTGACTTTC

D gene: NA
clone size: many
J gene: TRBJ2-3
V gene: TRBV14
CDR3 protein: CASSHLGFPDTQYF
CDR3 DNA: TGTGCCAGCAGCCACTTGGGATTCCCAGATACGCAGTATTTT

D gene: NA
clone size: many
J gene: TRBJ2-4
V gene: TRBV5-5
CDR3 protein: CASSGPTMNIQYF
CDR3 DNA: TGTGCCAGCAGCGGACCTACTATGAACATTCAGTACTTC

D gene: NA
clone size: many
J gene: TRBJ1-1
V gene: TRBV12-3/TRBV12-4
CDR3 protein: CASSSPYTEAFF
CDR3 DNA: TGTGCCAGCAGTTCTCCGTACACTGAAGCTTTCTTT

D gene: NA
clone size: many
J gene: TRBJ1-5
V gene: TRBV5-1
CDR3 protein: CASSPSDFGNQPQHF
CDR3 DNA: TGCGCCAGCAGCCCTTCGGACTTCGGCAATCAGCCCCAGCATTTT

D gene: NA
clone size: NA
J gene: TRBJ2-7
V gene: TRBV6-6
CDR3 protein: CASSYSRGFSYEQYF
CDR3 DNA: TGTGCCAGCAGTTACTCAAGGGGGTTTAGCTACGAGCAGTACTTC

D gene: NA
clone size: many
J gene: TRBJ2-7
V gene: TRBV7-2
CDR3 protein: CASSLETYEQYF
CDR3 DNA: TGTGCCAGCAGCTTAGAGACCTACGAGCAGTACTTC

D gene: NA
clone size: many
J gene: TRBJ2-7
V gene: TRBV20-1
CDR3 protein: CSANGPYEQYF
CDR3 DNA: TGCAGTGCAAACGGACCCTACGAGCAGTACTTC

D gene: TRBD1
clone size: many
J gene: TRBJ2-7
V gene: TRBV4-2
CDR3 protein: CASSQGTGDYEQYF
CDR3 DNA: TGTGCCAGCAGCCAAGGGACAGGGGACTACGAGCAGTACTTC

D gene: TRBD1
clone size: many
J gene: TRBJ2-7
V gene: TRBV4-1
CDR3 protein: CASSHGQGYEQYF
CDR3 DNA: TGCGCCAGCAGCCACGGACAGGGGTACGAGCAGTACTTC

D gene: NA
clone size: many
J gene: TRBJ1-5
V gene: TRBV28
CDR3 protein: CASSTNQPQHF
CDR3 DNA: TGTGCCAGCAGCACAAACCAGCCCCAGCATTTT

D gene: NA
clone size: many
J gene: TRBJ2-7
V gene: TRBV3-1
CDR3 protein: CASSQAGSYEQYF
CDR3 DNA: TGTGCCAGCAGCCAAGCGGGTTCCTACGAGCAGTACTTC

D gene: TRBD1
clone size: many
J gene: TRBJ2-3
V gene: TRBV28
CDR3 protein: CASRVQGADTQYF
CDR3 DNA: TGTGCCAGCAGAGTACAGGGGGCAGATACGCAGTATTTT

D gene: TRBD1
clone size: many
J gene: TRBJ1-2
V gene: TRBV20-1
CDR3 protein: CSASPGTGFSGYTF
CDR3 DNA: TGCAGTGCTAGCCCCGGGACAGGGTTCTCTGGCTACACCTTC

D gene: NA
clone size: many
J gene: TRBJ1-5
V gene: TRBV28
CDR3 protein: CASTRGSYSNQPQHF
CDR3 DNA: TGTGCCAGCACCAGGGGTAGCTATAGCAATCAGCCCCAGCATTTT

D gene: TRBD2
clone size: many
J gene: TRBJ2-1
V gene: TRBV5-1
CDR3 protein: CASSVGLAGVNEQFF
CDR3 DNA: TGCGCCAGCAGCGTGGGACTAGCGGGGGTCAATGAGCAGTTCTTC

D gene: NA
clone size: many
J gene: TRBJ2-7
V gene: TRBV5-1
CDR3 protein: CASHSTGYSYEQYF
CDR3 DNA: TGCGCCAGCCATTCAACAGGTTACTCCTACGAGCAGTACTTC

D gene: NA
clone size: many
J gene: TRBJ2-5
V gene: TRBV28
CDR3 protein: CASSLYGTWGQETQYF
CDR3 DNA: TGTGCCAGCAGTTTATATGGAACATGGGGCCAAGAGACCCAGTACTTC

D gene: NA
clone size: many
J gene: TRBJ2-7
V gene: TRBV5-1
CDR3 protein: CASSLGYSYEQYF
CDR3 DNA: TGCGCCAGCAGCTTGGGTTACTCCTACGAGCAGTACTTC

D gene: TRBD1
clone size: many
J gene: TRBJ2-1
V gene: TRBV24-1
CDR3 protein: CATSDPRTGDNEQFF
CDR3 DNA: TGTGCCACCAGTGACCCAAGGACAGGGGACAATGAGCAGTTCTTC

D gene: NA
clone size: few
J gene: TRBJ1-5
V gene: TRBV5-1
CDR3 protein: CASSLYPDMPGNQPQHF
CDR3 DNA: TGCGCCAGCAGCTTGTACCCAGACATGCCAGGCAATCAGCCCCAGCATTTT

D gene: TRBD1
clone size: many
J gene: TRBJ2-7
V gene: TRBV5-5
CDR3 protein: CASSVRGDQGAYEQYF
CDR3 DNA: TGTGCCAGCAGCGTACGAGGGGATCAGGGGGCCTACGAGCAGTACTTC

D gene: TRBD1
clone size: NA
J gene: TRBJ1-1
V gene: TRBV10-2
CDR3 protein: CASSEGTGVQQAFF
CDR3 DNA: TGCGCCAGCAGTGAGGGGACAGGGGTCCAGCAAGCTTTCTTT

D gene: NA
clone size: many
J gene: TRBJ2-1
V gene: TRBV20-1
CDR3 protein: CSASRGGSYNEQFF
CDR3 DNA: TGCAGTGCTAGCCGCGGTGGCTCCTACAATGAGCAGTTCTTC

D gene: TRBD2
clone size: many
J gene: TRBJ2-3
V gene: TRBV5-1
CDR3 protein: CASSLFSGGATDTQYF
CDR3 DNA: TGCGCCAGCAGCTTGTTCAGCGGGGGGGCAACAGATACGCAGTATTTT

D gene: NA
clone size: many
J gene: TRBJ2-3
V gene: TRBV7-2
CDR3 protein: CASRNRPDTDTQYF
CDR3 DNA: TGTGCCAGCAGAAATCGACCGGACACAGATACGCAGTATTTT

D gene: NA
clone size: NA
J gene: TRBJ2-1
V gene: TRBV5-1
CDR3 protein: CASSLVTVSYNAQFF
CDR3 DNA: TGCGCCAGCAGCTTAGTGACGGTCTCATACAATGCGCAGTTCTTC

D gene: NA
clone size: many
J gene: TRBJ2-4
V gene: TRBV28
CDR3 protein: CASSLEQPKNIQYF
CDR3 DNA: TGTGCCAGCAGTTTGGAACAGCCCAAAAACATTCAGTACTTC

D gene: NA
clone size: many
J gene: TRBJ2-7
V gene: TRBV10-1
CDR3 protein: CASSESLGGHEQYF
CDR3 DNA: TGCGCCAGCAGTGAGTCGCTAGGAGGGCACGAGCAGTACTTC

D gene: NA
clone size: many
J gene: TRBJ2-2
V gene: TRBV11-2
CDR3 protein: CASSLLSGPGELFF
CDR3 DNA: TGTGCCAGCAGCTTACTGTCAGGGCCCGGGGAGCTGTTTTTT